The source of this T cell receptor beta chain is a study of shared clonotypes between healthy human individuals. Trimming took 8 bases from V and 8 from J, leaving 20 bases between them. This CDR3 contains 14 residues. Germline V gives CDR1 SGHRS, CDR2 YFSETQ. Produced via immunoSEQ multiplex PCR; TCRdb's table is partial and in-frame only. The sample yields approximately 2,300,000 clones, around 90% seen once. This clone appeared a single time. The chain couples TRBV5-1 to TRBJ2-1; D ambiguous. Material: naive CD4+ T cells from PBMCs. Subset given: CD45RA+ positively selected. The TCR comes from a man aged 18-30 years in good health. Some clones in this sample may be carry-over from other donors' samples. In nucleotides, the CDR3 is TGCGCCAGTCAGAAGACCCTGACCCAGGATGAGCAGTTCTTC. It yields the protein CASQKTLTQDEQFF.